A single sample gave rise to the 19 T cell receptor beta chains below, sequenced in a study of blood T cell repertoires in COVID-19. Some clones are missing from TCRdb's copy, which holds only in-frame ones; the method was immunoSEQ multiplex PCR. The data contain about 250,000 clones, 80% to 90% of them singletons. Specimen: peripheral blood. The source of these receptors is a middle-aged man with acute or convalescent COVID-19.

The CDR3 coding sequence is TGTGCCAGCAGCTTGAGGGGCAACTCCTACGAGCAGTACTTC. Protein: CASSLRGNSYEQYF. The chain is built from TRBV5-4 and TRBJ2-7; weak D call: TRBD1 (5 bases). This CDR3 contains 14 residues. Deletions cut 1 base from V and 0 bases from J, with 8 bases between. Per the germline V gene, CDR1 is SGHNT and CDR2 is YYREEE (reference sequence).

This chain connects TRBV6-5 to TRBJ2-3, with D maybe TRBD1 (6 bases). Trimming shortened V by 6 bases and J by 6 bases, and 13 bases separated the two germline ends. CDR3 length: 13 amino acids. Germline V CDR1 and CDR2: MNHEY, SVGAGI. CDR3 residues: CASRTTGMDTQYF. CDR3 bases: TGTGCCAGCAGGACTACAGGGATGGATACGCAGTATTTT.

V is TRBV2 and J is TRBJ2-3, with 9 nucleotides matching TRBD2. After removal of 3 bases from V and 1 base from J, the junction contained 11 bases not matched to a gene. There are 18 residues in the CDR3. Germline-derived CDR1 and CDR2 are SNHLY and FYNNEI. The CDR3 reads CASSDGLAGSPGTDTQYF. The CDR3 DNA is TGTGCCAGCAGTGACGGTCTAGCGGGGTCCCCAGGCACAGATACGCAGTATTTT.

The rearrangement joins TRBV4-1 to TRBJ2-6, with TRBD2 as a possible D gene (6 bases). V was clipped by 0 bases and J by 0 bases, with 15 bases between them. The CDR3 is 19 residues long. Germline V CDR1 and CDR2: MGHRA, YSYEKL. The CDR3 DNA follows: TGCGCCAGCAGCCAAGATCCGGGACTGCAAGACTCTGGGGCCAACGTCCTGACTTTC. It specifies CASSQDPGLQDSGANVLTF.

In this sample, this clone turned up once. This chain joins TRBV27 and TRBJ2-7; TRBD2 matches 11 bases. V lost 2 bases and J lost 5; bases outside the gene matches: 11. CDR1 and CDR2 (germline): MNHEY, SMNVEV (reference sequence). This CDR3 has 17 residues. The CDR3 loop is CASSLVLAGGPEDEQYF. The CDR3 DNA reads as TGTGCCAGCAGTTTAGTCTTAGCGGGAGGGCCTGAGGACGAGCAGTACTTC.

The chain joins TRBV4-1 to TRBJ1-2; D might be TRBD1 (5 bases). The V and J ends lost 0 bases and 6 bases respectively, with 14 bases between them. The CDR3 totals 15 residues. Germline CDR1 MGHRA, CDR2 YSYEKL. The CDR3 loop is CASSQDERGTHGYTF. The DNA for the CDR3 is TGCGCCAGCAGCCAAGATGAGCGGGGCACCCATGGCTACACCTTC.

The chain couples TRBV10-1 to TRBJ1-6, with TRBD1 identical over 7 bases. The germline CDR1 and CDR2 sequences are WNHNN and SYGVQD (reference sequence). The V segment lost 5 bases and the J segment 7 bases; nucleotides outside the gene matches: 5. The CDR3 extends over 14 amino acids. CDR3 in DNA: TGCGCCAGCAGTTTGGGACAGCCCAATTCACCCCTCCACTTT. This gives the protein CASSLGQPNSPLHF.

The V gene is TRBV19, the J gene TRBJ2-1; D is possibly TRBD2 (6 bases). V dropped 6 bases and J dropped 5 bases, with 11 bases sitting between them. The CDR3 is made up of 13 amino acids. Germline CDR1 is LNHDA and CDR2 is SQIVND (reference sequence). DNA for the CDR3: TGTGCCAGTAGCATTAGGGAGGACAATGAGCAGTTCTTC. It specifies CASSIREDNEQFF.

The CDR3 DNA follows: TGCGCCAGCAGCTCCGGGACAGGGAAGGATTCACCCCTCCACTTT. The encoded protein is CASSSGTGKDSPLHF. V gene TRBV5-1 combines with J gene TRBJ1-6; 9 positions match TRBD1. V gave up 3 bases and J gave up 8 bases; unmatched junction bases: 6. CDR3 length: 15 amino acids. CDR1 is SGHRS and CDR2 is YFSETQ in the germline V gene.

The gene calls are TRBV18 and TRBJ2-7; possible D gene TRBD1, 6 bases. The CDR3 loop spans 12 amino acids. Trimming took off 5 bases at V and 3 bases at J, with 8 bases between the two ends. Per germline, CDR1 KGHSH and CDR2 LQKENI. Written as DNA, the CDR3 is TGTGCCAGCTCAACGACAGGCTACGAGCAGTACTTC. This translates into CASSTTGYEQYF.

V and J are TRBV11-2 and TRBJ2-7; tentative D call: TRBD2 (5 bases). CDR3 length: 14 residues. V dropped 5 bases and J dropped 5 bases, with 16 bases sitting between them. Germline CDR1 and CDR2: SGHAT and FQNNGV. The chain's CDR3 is CASSPERGNHEQYF. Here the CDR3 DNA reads TGTGCCAGCAGCCCAGAGAGAGGGAACCACGAGCAGTACTTC.

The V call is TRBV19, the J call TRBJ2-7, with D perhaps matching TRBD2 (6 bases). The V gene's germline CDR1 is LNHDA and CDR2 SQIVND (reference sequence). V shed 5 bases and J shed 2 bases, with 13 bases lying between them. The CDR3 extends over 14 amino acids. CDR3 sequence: CASSLGLLPYEQYF. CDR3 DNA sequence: TGTGCCAGTAGTTTGGGACTGCTCCCCTACGAGCAGTACTTC.

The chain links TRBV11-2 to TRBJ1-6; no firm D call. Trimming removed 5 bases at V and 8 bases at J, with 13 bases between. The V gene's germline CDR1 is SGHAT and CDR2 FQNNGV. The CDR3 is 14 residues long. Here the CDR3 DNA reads TGTGCCAGCAGCCATGGACGGGAGTATTCACCCCTCCACTTT. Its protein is CASSHGREYSPLHF.

CDR3 in DNA: TGCGCCAGCAGCCAGGACAGGGGAGGCGGGGAGCTGTTTTTT. It specifies CASSQDRGGGELFF. The chain uses TRBV4-1 and TRBJ2-2; 9 nucleotides line up with TRBD1. The CDR3 has 14 amino acids. Germline-derived CDR1 and CDR2 are MGHRA and YSYEKL. V trimming: 3 bases; J trimming: 7 bases; junction bases outside the gene matches: 3.

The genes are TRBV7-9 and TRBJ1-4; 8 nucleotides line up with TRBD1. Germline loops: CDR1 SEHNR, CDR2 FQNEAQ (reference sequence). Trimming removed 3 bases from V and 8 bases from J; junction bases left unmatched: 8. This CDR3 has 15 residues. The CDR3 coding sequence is TGTGCCAGCAGCTTGTTGGGGACAGGTTTAGAAAAACTGTTTTTT. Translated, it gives CASSLLGTGLEKLFF. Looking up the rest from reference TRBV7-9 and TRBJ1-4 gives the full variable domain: DTGVSQNPRHKITKRGQNVTFRCDPISEHNRLYWYRQTLGQGPEFLTYFQNEAQLEKSRLLSDRFSAERPKGSFSTLEIQRTEQGDSAMYLCASSLLGTGLEKLFFGSGTQLSVL.

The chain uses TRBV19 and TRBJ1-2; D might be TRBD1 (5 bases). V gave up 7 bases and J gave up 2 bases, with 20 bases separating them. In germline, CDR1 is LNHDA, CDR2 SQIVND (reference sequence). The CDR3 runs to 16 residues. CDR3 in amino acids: CASTKASGEWNYGYTF. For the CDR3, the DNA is TGTGCCAGTACCAAAGCGTCGGGGGAGTGGAACTATGGCTACACCTTC.

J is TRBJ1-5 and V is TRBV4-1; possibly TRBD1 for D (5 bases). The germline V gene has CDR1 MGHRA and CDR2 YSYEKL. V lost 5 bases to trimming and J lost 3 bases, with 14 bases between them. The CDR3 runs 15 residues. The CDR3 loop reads CASSVQESPNQPQHF. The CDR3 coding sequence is TGCGCCAGCAGCGTACAGGAATCCCCCAATCAGCCCCAGCATTTT.

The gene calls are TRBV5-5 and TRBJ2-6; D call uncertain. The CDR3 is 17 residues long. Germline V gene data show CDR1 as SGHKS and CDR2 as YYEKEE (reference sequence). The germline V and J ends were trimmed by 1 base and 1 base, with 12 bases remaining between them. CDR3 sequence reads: CASSLRVLESGANVLTF. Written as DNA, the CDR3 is TGTGCCAGCAGCTTGCGGGTCCTAGAATCTGGGGCCAACGTCCTGACTTTC.

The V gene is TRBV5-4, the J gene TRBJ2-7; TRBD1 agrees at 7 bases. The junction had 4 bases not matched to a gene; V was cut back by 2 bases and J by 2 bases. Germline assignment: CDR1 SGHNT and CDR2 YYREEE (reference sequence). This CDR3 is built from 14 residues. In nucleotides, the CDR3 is TGTGCCAGCAGCTTAACAGGGGAGACCTACGAGCAGTACTTC. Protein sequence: CASSLTGETYEQYF.